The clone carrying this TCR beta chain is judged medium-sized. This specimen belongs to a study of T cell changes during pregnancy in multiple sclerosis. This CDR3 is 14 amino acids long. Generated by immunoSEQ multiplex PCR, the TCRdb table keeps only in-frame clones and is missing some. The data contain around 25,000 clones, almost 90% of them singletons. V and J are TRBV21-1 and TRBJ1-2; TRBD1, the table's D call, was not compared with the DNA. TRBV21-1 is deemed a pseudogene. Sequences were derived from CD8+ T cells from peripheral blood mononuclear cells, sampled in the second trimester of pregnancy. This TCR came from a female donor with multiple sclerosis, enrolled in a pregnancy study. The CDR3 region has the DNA TGTGCCAGCAGGATGGGACAGGGGAACTATGGCTACACCTTC. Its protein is CASRMGQGNYGYTF.